The text below deals with one T cell receptor beta chain. The antigen is not known. Other DNA sequences in this specimen translate into the identical CDR3. Trimming removed 3 bases from V and 10 bases from J, with 8 bases in between. This CDR3 is 11 amino acids long. Germline CDR1 SGHDT, CDR2 YYEEEE. It was healthy bone marrow donors who served as donors. This sample stems from a study of cytomegalovirus exposure and HLA in healthy donors. Study-wide background: HLA-typed donors were the source of approximately 80 million unique TCRs, which an early data release held.

Study-wide findings and caveats: About 150 TCR beta chains were listed as cytomegalovirus-associated. What a later analysis reportedly showed was that an Asian-associated ancestry cluster had fewer N-insertions than the approximately 700-donor mean.

Primers: 60 Vbeta forward and 13 Jbeta reverse. TCRdb keeps only in-frame clones here, not all; method: immunoSEQ multiplex PCR. The profile shows over 150,000 clones, around 85% of them singletons. The source of this sequence is a middle-aged man in good health and CMV-seronegative. Material for sequencing was PBMCs. This chain joins TRBV5-6 and TRBJ2-1, with a tentative D call TRBD2 (5 bases). CDR3 sequence reads: CASSSGGEQFF. The CDR3 region has the DNA TGTGCCAGCAGCTCAGGAGGCGAGCAGTTCTTC.